This T cell receptor (beta chain) appears in the sequencing data of a study of T cell changes during pregnancy in multiple sclerosis. Clones were sequenced by immunoSEQ multiplex PCR, and TCRdb holds only the in-frame ones, with some missing. Here the sample spans 55,000 to 65,000 clones, over 85% being singletons. The sample holds a few counts of this clone. This CDR3 spans 15 amino acids. V lost 5 bases to trimming and J lost 6 bases; unmatched junction nucleotides: 8. Germline assignment: CDR1 MRHNA and CDR2 SNTAGT. The material sequenced was peripheral blood, taken in the first trimester of pregnancy. The V call is TRBV6-4, the J call TRBJ2-1, with TRBD1 matching 9 bases. The sequence came from a female donor in good health, enrolled as a control in a pregnancy study. The CDR3 region is CASSSAETGGNEQFF. In nucleotides, the CDR3 is TGTGCCAGCAGTTCCGCCGAGACAGGGGGCAATGAGCAGTTCTTC.